The entry below describes one TCR beta chain. No antigen is known for it. The CDR3 is 15 residues long. After removal of 9 bases from V and 3 bases from J, the junction contained 14 bases not matched to a gene. Germline lookup yields CDR1 ENHRY and CDR2 SYGVKD. This sample was taken from a study of T cells after yellow fever vaccination. Across the whole study: Fractions with few cells were prepared using SMART-Seq v4 Ultra Low Input. Study results and limitations: Sorted repertoires could include abundant contaminating clonotypes from bulk cells. In post-booster samples, most primary-vaccination clones reappeared (roughly 96% CD4, about 90% CD8). A weaker but faster secondary response was observed, peaking on day 5 versus 15.

One entry per CDR3 protein, called by TCRdb with MiXCR from the 5' RACE reads. The sample lists hundreds of thousands of distinct CDR3 sequences, around a tenth seen once, with 18% in the top ten. This sequence was found in a young man who received the YFV17D yellow fever vaccine. The sample here was PBMCs, taken on the day of the first yellow fever vaccination. The gene calls are TRBV10-3 and TRBJ2-7; the match to TRBD2 covers 7 bases. The CDR3 sequence: CAIKTENGDYYEQYF. CDR3 nucleotide sequence: TGTGCCATAAAGACGGAAAATGGGGACTACTACGAGCAGTACTTC.